In its sample, the clone carrying this TCR beta chain was seen many times. From roughly 390 ng of RNA, a library with molecular barcoded alpha/delta and beta/gamma adaptors was made. TCRdb re-called the reads through MiXCR, storing one row per CDR3 protein. The sample has about 50,000 distinct CDR3 sequences, 20% seen once. Germline-derived CDR1 and CDR2 are MNHEY and SVGEGT. The ends were cut back, 7 bases at V and 4 bases at J, with 12 bases in the middle. The CDR3 has 13 amino acids. The data belong to a study of read filtering for tumor transcriptome and immune sequencing. Study-level information: By R-ISS, stages I, II and III held 8, 16 and 7 patients.

The sequenced sample was a population of CD138-negative cells sorted from bone marrow. The clonotype comes from a donor over 35 with multiple myeloma. This sequence joins TRBV6-2 or TRBV6-3 and TRBJ2-3; possible D gene TRBD1, 6 bases. CDR3 coding DNA: TGTGCCAGCAATGCAGGGGTCCCAGATACGCAGTATTTT. Its protein product is CASNAGVPDTQYF.